The source of this TCR beta chain is a study of shared clonotypes between healthy human individuals. For the study at large: Each donor's CD8 memory used one plate, CD8 naive two, each CD4 subset three.

Sequenced by immunoSEQ multiplex PCR; TCRdb stores in-frame clones only, minus some. The data hold about 2.3 million clones, with about 92% observed a single time. Germline V CDR1 and CDR2: SGHRS, YFSETQ. The CDR3 has 15 amino acids. Trimming stripped 5 bases from V and 3 bases from J, with 14 bases between. The rearrangement joins TRBV5-1 to TRBJ2-2, with D perhaps matching TRBD1 or TRBD2 (5 bases each). What was sequenced was naive CD4+ T cells from PBMCs. The sample's subset: CD45RA+ positively selected. The source is a man between 18 and 29 years old in good health. Some clones in this sample may be carry-over from other donors' samples. CDR3 nucleotides: TGCGCCAGCAGGTGGAGGTTGGGGGACACCGGGGAGCTGTTTTTT. This sequence encodes CASRWRLGDTGELFF.